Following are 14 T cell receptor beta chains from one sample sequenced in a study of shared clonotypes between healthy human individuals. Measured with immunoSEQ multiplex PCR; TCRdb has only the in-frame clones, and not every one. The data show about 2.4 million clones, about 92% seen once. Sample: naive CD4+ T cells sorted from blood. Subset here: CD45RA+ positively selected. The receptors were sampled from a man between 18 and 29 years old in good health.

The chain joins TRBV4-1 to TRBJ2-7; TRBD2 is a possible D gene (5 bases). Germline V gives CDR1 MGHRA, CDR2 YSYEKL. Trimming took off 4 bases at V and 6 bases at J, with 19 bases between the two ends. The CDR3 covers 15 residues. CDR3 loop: CASSPLERMAGEQYF. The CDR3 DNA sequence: TGCGCCAGCAGCCCCCTGGAGCGCATGGCGGGCGAGCAGTACTTC.

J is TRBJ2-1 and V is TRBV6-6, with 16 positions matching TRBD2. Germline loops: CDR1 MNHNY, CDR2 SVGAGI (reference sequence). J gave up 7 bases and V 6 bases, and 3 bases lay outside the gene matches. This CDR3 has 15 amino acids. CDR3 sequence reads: CASRGLAGGWNEQFF. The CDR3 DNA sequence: TGTGCCAGCAGGGGACTAGCGGGAGGGTGGAATGAGCAGTTCTTC.

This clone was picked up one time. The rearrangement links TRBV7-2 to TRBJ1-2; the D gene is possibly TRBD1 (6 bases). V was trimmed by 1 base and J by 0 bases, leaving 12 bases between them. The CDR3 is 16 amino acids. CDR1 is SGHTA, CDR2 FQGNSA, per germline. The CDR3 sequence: CASSLVRQDSNYGYTF. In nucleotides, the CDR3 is TGTGCCAGCAGCTTAGTCAGACAGGACTCTAACTATGGCTACACCTTC.

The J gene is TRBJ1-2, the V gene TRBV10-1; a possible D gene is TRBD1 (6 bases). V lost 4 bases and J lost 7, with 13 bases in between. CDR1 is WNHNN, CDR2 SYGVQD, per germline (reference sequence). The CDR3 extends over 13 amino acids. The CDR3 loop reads CASSVGGRGGYTF. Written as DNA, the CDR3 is TGCGCCAGCAGTGTGGGGGGGCGTGGTGGCTACACCTTC.

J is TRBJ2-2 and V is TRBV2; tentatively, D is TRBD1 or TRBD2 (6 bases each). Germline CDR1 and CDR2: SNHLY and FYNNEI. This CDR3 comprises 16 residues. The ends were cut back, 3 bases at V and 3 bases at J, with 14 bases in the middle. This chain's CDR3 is CASSDPWGADTGELFF. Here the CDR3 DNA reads TGTGCCAGCAGTGACCCCTGGGGGGCGGACACCGGGGAGCTGTTTTTT.

The CDR3 DNA reads TGTGCCAGCAGTGAAAAAGTGGGGGTAGGCTATGGCTACACCTTC. Its protein is CASSEKVGVGYGYTF. This chain connects TRBV6-1 to TRBJ1-2, with a weak D call TRBD1 (5 bases). Germline loops: CDR1 MNHNS, CDR2 SASEGT. V was cut by 2 bases and J by 4 bases, with 14 bases left in between. The CDR3 covers 15 residues.

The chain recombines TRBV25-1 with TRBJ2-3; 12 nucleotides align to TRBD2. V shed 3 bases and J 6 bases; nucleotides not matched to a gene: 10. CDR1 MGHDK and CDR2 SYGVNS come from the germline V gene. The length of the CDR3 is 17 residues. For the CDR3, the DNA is TGTGCCAGCAGTGATCTAGGACTAGCGGGGCTTGGGGATACGCAGTATTTT. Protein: CASSDLGLAGLGDTQYF.

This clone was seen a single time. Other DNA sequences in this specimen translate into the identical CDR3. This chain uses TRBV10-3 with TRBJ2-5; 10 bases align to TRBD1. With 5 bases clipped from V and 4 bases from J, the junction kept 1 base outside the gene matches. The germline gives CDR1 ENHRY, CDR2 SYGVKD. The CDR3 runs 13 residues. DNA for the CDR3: TGTGCCATCAGTTGGGACAGGGGAGAGACCCAGTACTTC. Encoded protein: CAISWDRGETQYF.

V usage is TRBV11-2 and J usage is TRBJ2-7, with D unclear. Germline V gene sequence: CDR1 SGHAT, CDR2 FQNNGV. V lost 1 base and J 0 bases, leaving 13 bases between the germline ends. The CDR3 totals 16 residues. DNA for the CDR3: TGTGCCAGCAGCTTAGTGGCGCCTCCCAACTCCTACGAGCAGTACTTC. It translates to CASSLVAPPNSYEQYF.

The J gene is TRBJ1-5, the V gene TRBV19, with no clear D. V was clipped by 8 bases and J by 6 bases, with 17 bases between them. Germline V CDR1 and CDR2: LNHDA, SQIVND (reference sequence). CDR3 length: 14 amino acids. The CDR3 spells CASVDLEASQPQHF. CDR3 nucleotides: TGTGCCAGTGTTGACCTCGAGGCCAGTCAGCCCCAGCATTTT.

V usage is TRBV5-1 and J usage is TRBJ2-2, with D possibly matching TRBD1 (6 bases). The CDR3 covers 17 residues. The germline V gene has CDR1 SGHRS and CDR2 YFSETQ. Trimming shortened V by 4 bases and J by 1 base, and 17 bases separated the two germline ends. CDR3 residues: CASSPWAEQGNTGELFF. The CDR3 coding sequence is TGCGCCAGCAGCCCGTGGGCCGAACAGGGGAACACCGGGGAGCTGTTTTTT.

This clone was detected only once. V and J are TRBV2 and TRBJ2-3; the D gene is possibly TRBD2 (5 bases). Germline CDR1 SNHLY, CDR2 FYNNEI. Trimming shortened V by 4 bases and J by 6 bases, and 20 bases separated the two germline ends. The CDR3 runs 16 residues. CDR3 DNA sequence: TGTGCCAGCAGTGTTACGGCTAGCCGGTCCGGCGATACGCAGTATTTT. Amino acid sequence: CASSVTASRSGDTQYF.

The CDR3 DNA reads TGTGCCAGTAGTTCCACCCTCCGGGGATACAATCAGCCCCAGCATTTT. Translation gives CASSSTLRGYNQPQHF. The V gene is TRBV19, the J gene TRBJ1-5; D gene unclear. Between the trimmed V and J ends, which lost 5 bases and 3 bases, there was a span of 17 bases. Germline V gives CDR1 LNHDA, CDR2 SQIVND (reference sequence). The CDR3 covers 16 residues. Supplemented by reference TRBV19 and TRBJ1-5, the full variable domain reads DGGITQSPKYLFRKEGQNVTLSCEQNLNHDAMYWYRQDPGQGLRLIYYSQIVNDFQKGDIAEGYSVSREKKESFPLTVTSAQKNPTAFYLCASSSTLRGYNQPQHFGDGTRLSIL.

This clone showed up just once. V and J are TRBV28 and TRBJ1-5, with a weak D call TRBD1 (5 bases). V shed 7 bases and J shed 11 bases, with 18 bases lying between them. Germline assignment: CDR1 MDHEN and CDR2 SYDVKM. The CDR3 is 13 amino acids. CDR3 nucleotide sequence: TGTGCCAGCAATCGACAGAGGTTAATGGCCCAGCATTTT. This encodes CASNRQRLMAQHF.